This TCR beta chain was observed in a study of T cell repertoires and HLA-DP antigens (dated by TCRdb to 2017 to 2018). About the study as a whole: The study used an in vitro model of CD4+ T cell alloreactivity in which transduced HeLa cells presented allogeneic HLA-DP. The average DNA input was around 240 ng for sorted CD137+CD4+ samples versus roughly 1,200 ng for pre-culture CD4+ samples. One alloantigen differed from self by one peptide-binding groove amino acid, whereas the other differed by ten, modelling structurally similar versus dissimilar alloantigens. Of the three donors, two were male and one was female, and their ages ranged from the 18-to-29 age band up to the 60-to-69 age band.

Untouched CD4+ T cells were isolated from Ficoll-separated PBMC by magnetic bead negative selection, reaching an average purity of around 98%. Using magnetic beads, untouched CD4+ T cells were isolated from Ficoll-separated PBMC at about 97.7% purity, with only negligible CD8+ contamination. Peripheral blood mononuclear cells came from the buffy coats of three healthy blood donors, who served as the study's donors. CMV seronegative status was shared by all three donors. Genomic DNA was extracted with the DNeasy Blood & Tissue Kit. TCRB sequencing was performed on genomic DNA from sorted CD137+CD4+ cells and pre-culture CD4+ baseline samples from each subject. Results and caveats for the whole study, not just this receptor: Naive and memory CD4+ repertoires were not analysed separately. The study was limited by having just a few donors, by relying on a non-physiological HeLa antigen-presenting system, and by using total CD4+ cells as responders. Average cumulative frequency of clones undetected before culture was roughly 36% against one allele and 50.6% against the other. Clonality of sorted CD137+ cells was similar against both alloantigens (around 0.37) and much higher than in pre-culture samples (approximately 0.04).

The immunoSEQ multiplex PCR, with forward primers for 54 TRBV segments and reverse primers for 13 TRBJ segments, was used to amplify TCRB CDR3 regions. Pre-culture CD4+ samples were sequenced at deep resolution with a target of 200,000 T cell genomes. Sequencing of the amplicons on an Illumina HiSeq System generated 87 bp reads spanning the CDR3. The study's processing was this. PCR and sequencing errors in the reads were corrected, and CDR3 regions were defined by aligning to IMGT reference sequences. Template and unique rearrangement counts were estimated using synthetic template pools. Clonality was computed as 1 minus Pielou's evenness. The Daley-Smith estimator was used to estimate richness. Morisita's index was used to measure repertoire overlap. A clone counted as low-abundance if it appeared in cultured samples but went undetected in the pre-culture repertoire of the same donor. Sourced from immuneACCESS, this table was stored by TCRdb with only in-frame sequences that have V and J called. A share of the clones is absent; for the studies checked, an unresolved V gene accounts for under half, and the remainder has no known explanation. For V, J and clone size, that table is used; D and trimming come from the DNA. Present in this sample are about 89,000 clones, around nine tenths of which were seen just once. 1.5% to 2% of the sample lies in the top ten.

V loses 5 bases, J loses 3 bases, and the germline ends lie 20 bases apart. The CDR3 holds 17 amino acids from the cysteine to the phenylalanine. This entry keeps only the CDR3 DNA: 51 bases, framed from base 1. As encoded in the germline V gene, CDR1 is SGHVS while CDR2 is FQNEAQ. Turning to this clone: The specificity of this receptor is unknown. Per-base quality was not reported, and no clone a single base away is much larger than it.

The chain couples TRBV7-8 to TRBJ1-3; a weak D assignment points to TRBD1 (6 bases agree). This TCR derives from a man aged 50-60 years in good health and CMV-seronegative. The source material was CD4+ T cells from PBMCs. CDR3 reads: CASSALQGQRHGNTIYF. In nucleotides, the sequence is TGTGCCAGCAGCGCCTTACAGGGCCAGAGACATGGAAACACCATATATTTT.